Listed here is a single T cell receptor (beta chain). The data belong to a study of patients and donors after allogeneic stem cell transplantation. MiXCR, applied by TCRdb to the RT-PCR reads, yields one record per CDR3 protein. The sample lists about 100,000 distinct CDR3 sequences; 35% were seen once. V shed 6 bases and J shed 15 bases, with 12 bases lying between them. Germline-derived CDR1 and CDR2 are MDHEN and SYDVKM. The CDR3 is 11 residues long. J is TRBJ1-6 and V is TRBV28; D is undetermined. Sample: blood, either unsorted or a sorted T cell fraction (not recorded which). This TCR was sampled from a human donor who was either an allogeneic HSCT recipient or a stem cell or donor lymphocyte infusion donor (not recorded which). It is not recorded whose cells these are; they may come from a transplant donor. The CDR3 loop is CASRLGWHLHF. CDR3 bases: TGTGCCAGCAGACTAGGGTGGCACCTCCACTTT.